The subject of this entry is one TCR beta chain. As processed by the authors: Amplifying reference gene primers gave estimates of nucleated cell counts. Measured with immunoSEQ multiplex PCR; TCRdb has only the in-frame clones, and not every one. Clone size and V and J calls were adopted from that table, with D and trimming inferred from the DNA. Here the sample spans approximately 200,000 clones, around nine tenths being singletons. This specimen belongs to a study of blood T cell repertoires in COVID-19. For the study at large: The United States, Italy and Spain provided the acute and convalescent COVID-19 samples. T cells, B-cell-depleted T cells, or PBMCs supplied cDNA or gDNA.

Germline loops: CDR1 SGHRS, CDR2 YFSETQ. V gave up 5 bases and J gave up 1 base, with 9 bases separating them. The CDR3 runs 13 residues. Sample: peripheral blood. The V and J genes are TRBV5-1 and TRBJ1-2; a weak D match, TRBD1 (5 bases). The source of this sequence is a man aged 60-69 years who had recovered from COVID-19. The CDR3 spells CASRGGGNYGYTF. The CDR3 DNA sequence: TGCGCCAGCAGGGGGGGAGGTAACTATGGCTACACCTTC.